These T cell receptor beta chains were read from a single sample in a study of blood T cell repertoires in COVID-19. TCRdb keeps only in-frame clones here, not all; method: immunoSEQ multiplex PCR. The sample lists around 130,000 clones, over 80% occurring once. Sequenced input: peripheral blood. Every receptor here comes from a man aged 35 to 55 with active or convalescent COVID-19. Both conserved end residues are part of each CDR3. A D gene is named only where the DNA matches it firmly. Clone size, where shown, is once, few, many, or a class for clones that have expanded.

j_call d_call clone_size v_call cdr3_aa cdr3_nt
TRBJ2-7 NA NA TRBV2 CASSVGGYEQYF TGTGCCAGCAGTGTTGGAGGGTACGAGCAGTACTTC
TRBJ1-2 NA NA TRBV6-2/TRBV6-3 CASSSGGGYTF TGTGCCAGCAGCAGCGGTGGTGGCTACACCTTC
TRBJ2-3 NA NA TRBV29-1 CSVGAVRVETDTQYF TGCAGCGTTGGGGCCGTCAGGGTAGAGACAGATACGCAGTATTTT
TRBJ2-3 TRBD2 NA TRBV5-5 CASSLASDGGRNTQYF TGTGCCAGCAGCTTGGCCTCGGACGGGGGGAGGAATACGCAGTATTTT
TRBJ2-7 TRBD1 NA TRBV5-1 CASSSSQGPRFEQYF TGCGCCAGCAGCTCGTCACAGGGGCCTCGTTTCGAGCAGTACTTC
TRBJ1-1 NA NA TRBV27 CASSLRTKTEAFF TGTGCCAGCAGTTTACGGACTAAGACTGAAGCTTTCTTT
TRBJ2-7 TRBD2 NA TRBV7-9 CASSSGTIYPSGGSYEQYF TGTGCCAGCAGCTCCGGGACAATATACCCGAGCGGGGGCTCCTACGAGCAGTACTTC
TRBJ1-2 NA NA TRBV7-2 CASSSRKEGDGYTF TGTGCCAGCAGCTCGAGAAAGGAAGGGGATGGCTACACCTTC
TRBJ2-5 NA once TRBV5-4 CASSSLGQAETQYF TGTGCCAGCAGCTCCCTGGGGCAGGCCGAGACCCAGTACTTC
TRBJ1-5 NA NA TRBV6-5 CASSLDQGLQPQHF TGTGCCAGCAGTCTTGACCAGGGATTACAGCCCCAGCATTTT
TRBJ2-3 NA few TRBV4-1 CASSHLAPEDTQYF TGCGCCAGCAGCCATTTAGCACCAGAAGATACGCAGTATTTT
TRBJ1-5 NA NA TRBV6-1 CASSEPGLNQPQHF TGTGCCAGCAGTGAACCGGGACTCAATCAGCCCCAGCATTTT
TRBJ2-3 NA NA TRBV6-5 CATTGTTDTQYF TGTGCCACCACCGGGACTACAGATACGCAGTATTTT
TRBJ1-2 TRBD1 NA TRBV7-8 CASRPNTGTGNYGYTF TGTGCCAGCAGACCCAACACCGGGACAGGAAACTATGGCTACACCTTC
TRBJ2-2 TRBD2 few TRBV18 CASSPATSPSGELFF TGTGCCAGCTCACCAGCGACTAGCCCCTCCGGGGAGCTGTTTTTT
TRBJ2-7 NA NA TRBV6-6 CASSQDRYEQYF TGTGCCAGCAGTCAGGACAGATACGAGCAGTACTTC
TRBJ2-2 TRBD1 once TRBV10-2 CASNGQGSIGGELFF TGCGCCAGCAACGGACAGGGGAGCATAGGGGGGGAGCTGTTTTTT
TRBJ2-7 TRBD1 NA TRBV25-1 CASSPEGQGSTYEQYF TGTGCCAGCAGTCCAGAAGGACAGGGGAGTACCTACGAGCAGTACTTC
TRBJ2-3 NA once TRBV5-4 CASSVGPTSTDTQYF TGTGCCAGCAGCGTGGGACCGACTAGCACAGATACGCAGTATTTT
TRBJ2-1 TRBD2 NA TRBV5-1 CASSLGASGVNEQFF TGCGCCAGCAGCTTGGGGGCTAGCGGGGTGAATGAGCAGTTCTTC
TRBJ2-2 NA NA TRBV12-3/TRBV12-4 CASSLRQTGELFF TGTGCCAGCAGCCTTCGACAGACCGGGGAGCTGTTTTTT
TRBJ2-3 TRBD2 NA TRBV3-1/TRBV3-2 CASSSWTSGGAGDTQYF TGTGCCAGCAGCTCCTGGACTAGCGGGGGGGCGGGAGATACGCAGTATTTT